This TCR beta chain derives from a study of cytomegalovirus exposure and HLA in healthy donors. Findings and limits, study-wide: In vitro work confirmed that three CMV-associated chains recognize CMV antigens.

On this clone itself: Its antigen is unidentified.

Sequenced by immunoSEQ multiplex PCR; TCRdb stores in-frame clones only, minus some. The table shows around 120,000 clones, with 80% to 90% occurring only once. Sequencing used PBMCs. The sequence was obtained from a man between 18 and 29 years old in good health and CMV-seropositive.

The CDR3 protein is CASSPRQGSEAFF. Here the CDR3 DNA reads TGTGCCAGCTCACCACGACAGGGATCTGAAGCTTTCTTT. The J gene is TRBJ1-1, the V gene TRBV18; the match to TRBD1 covers 7 bases. This CDR3 contains 13 residues. Unmatched junction bases numbered 2, after V lost 1 base and J lost 6 bases. Per germline, CDR1 KGHSH and CDR2 LQKENI.